This T cell receptor beta chain stems from a study of CD8+ T cells in alopecia areata. Findings and caveats of the study: Higher clonality and more expanded CD8+ clones appeared in lesional than normal scalp. Expanded CD8+ clones among the top 100, and scalp clonality, were significantly decreased by tofacitinib.

cDNA reverse transcribed from extracted RNA served as the sequencing template. Sequenced by immunoSEQ multiplex PCR; TCRdb stores in-frame clones only, minus some. This sample has over 100,000 clones, with under 60% found just once. Specified treatment: oral pan-JAK inhibitor, 5-10 mg twice daily. CDR3 length: 12 amino acids. V was shortened by 6 bases and J by 1 base, with 9 bases between the two germline ends. In germline, CDR1 is SQVTM, CDR2 ANQGSEA. There are a few counts of this clone. No antigen is known for it. The V call is TRBV29-1, the J call TRBJ1-1; D gene unclear. The receptor comes from a human donor with alopecia areata. Material: CD8+ T cells sorted from blood, obtained at week 24, from a patient treated with tofacitinib. The CDR3 DNA sequence: TGCAGCGTCAAGGTTGAGAACACTGAAGCTTTCTTT. It encodes CSVKVENTEAFF.